This T cell receptor (beta chain) stems from a study of OX40 agonist ivuxolimab in advanced cancers. The study's findings and limits: Some patients without response likewise showed low normalized clonal expansion.

The method was immunoSEQ multiplex PCR; TCRdb's version includes in-frame clones alone and lacks a portion of them. The data show approximately 89,000 clones, 90% to 95% seen once. Germline CDR1 WSHSY, CDR2 SAAADI. The CDR3 runs to 14 residues. Trimming took 0 bases from V and 6 from J, leaving 12 bases between them. As for this clone: Its antigen remains unknown.

This TCR was recovered from an adult with an advanced solid tumor such as melanoma, head and neck, liver or kidney cancer. This chain uses TRBV10-2 with TRBJ2-7, with D perhaps given as TRBD1 or TRBD2 (5 bases each). The source was CD4+ or CD8+ T cells sorted from blood, collected in a trial of the OX40 agonist ivuxolimab. The CDR3 reads CASSESGVLSEQYF. The CDR3 nucleotides read TGCGCCAGCAGTGAGTCGGGGGTTTTGAGCGAGCAGTACTTC.